The T cell receptor (beta chain) under discussion was sequenced for a study of graft-versus-host responses after intestinal transplantation. Remarks on this clone: Its antigen is not identified.

Clones were sequenced by immunoSEQ multiplex PCR, and TCRdb holds only the in-frame ones, with some missing. Among 2,500 to 3,500 clones listed, 93% were seen once. Findings and limits, study-wide: Recipient marrow contained GvH clones, some of which appeared first in ileum or blood. The study associated peak circulating GvH clone levels with early post-transplant HvG declines. Patients with graft-donor T cell macrochimerism had high graft-versus-host to host-versus-graft clonal ratios in allografts.

Post-transplantation marrow specimens were derived from the posterior iliac crest or an alternative site. The V end was cut by 2 bases, the J end by 2 bases, with 0 bases between. This CDR3 has 12 residues. Germline CDR1 MRHNA, CDR2 SNTAGT. This receptor was taken from a human patient who received an intestinal transplant, so some T cells may come from the graft donor. Sequencing used bone marrow, obtained 357 days after transplant. The V and J genes are TRBV6-4 and TRBJ2-2; D is unresolved. CDR3 sequence (DNA): TGTGCCAGCAGTGACAACACCGGGGAGCTGTTTTTT. Protein product: CASSDNTGELFF.